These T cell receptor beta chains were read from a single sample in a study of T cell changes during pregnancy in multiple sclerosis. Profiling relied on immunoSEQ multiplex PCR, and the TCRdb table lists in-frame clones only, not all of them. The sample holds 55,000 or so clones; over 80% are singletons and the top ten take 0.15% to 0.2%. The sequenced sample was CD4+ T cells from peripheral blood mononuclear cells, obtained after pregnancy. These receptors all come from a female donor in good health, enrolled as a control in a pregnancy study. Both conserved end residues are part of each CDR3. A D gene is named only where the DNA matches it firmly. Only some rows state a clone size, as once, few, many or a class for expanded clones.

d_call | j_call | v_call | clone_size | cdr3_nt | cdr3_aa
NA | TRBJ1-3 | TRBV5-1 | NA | TGCGCCAGCAGCTCATCGGTCTCTGGAAACACCATATATTTT | CASSSSVSGNTIYF
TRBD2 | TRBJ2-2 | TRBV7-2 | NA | TGTGCCAGCACCCACAGCGGGGGGCAGGGCGGGGAGCTGTTTTTT | CASTHSGGQGGELFF
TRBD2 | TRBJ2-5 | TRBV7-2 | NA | TGTGCCAGCAGCTTTGGGACTAAGCGGGGGGGCCTGGAGACCCAGTACTTC | CASSFGTKRGGLETQYF
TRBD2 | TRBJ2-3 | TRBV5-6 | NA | TGTGCCAGCAGCCCGTACTCTCGCGGGGGGCCCTATTCCACAGATACGCAGTATTTT | CASSPYSRGGPYSTDTQYF
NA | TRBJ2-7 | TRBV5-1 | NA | TGCGCCAGCAGCCTCAGGCCAGTCCAATCCTACGAGCAGTACTTC | CASSLRPVQSYEQYF
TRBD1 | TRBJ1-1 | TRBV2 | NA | TGTGCCAGCGGAGGACAGGGCCACACTGAAGCTTTCTTT | CASGGQGHTEAFF
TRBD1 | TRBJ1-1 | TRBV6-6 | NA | TGTGCCAGCATCTTGGGACAGGCAAACACTGAAGCTTTCTTT | CASILGQANTEAFF
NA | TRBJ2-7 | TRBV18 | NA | TGTGCCAGCTCACCTCACTCCTACGAGCAGTACTTC | CASSPHSYEQYF
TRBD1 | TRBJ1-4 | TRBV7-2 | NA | TGTGCCAGCAGTCTCGGGACAGCTGAAAAACTGTTTTTT | CASSLGTAEKLFF
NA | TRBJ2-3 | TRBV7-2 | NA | TGTGCCAGCAGCTTCTCTCCCCGGGGGGATACGCAGTATTTT | CASSFSPRGDTQYF
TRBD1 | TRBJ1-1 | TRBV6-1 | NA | TGTGCCAGCACTTTAGAACAGGGGCCTCGGGCTTTCTTT | CASTLEQGPRAFF
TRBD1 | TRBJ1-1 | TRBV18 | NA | TGTGCCAGCTCACCTGGACAGGGGGGCACTGAAGCTTTCTTT | CASSPGQGGTEAFF
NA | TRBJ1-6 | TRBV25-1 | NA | TGTGCCAGCAGCCTCCAGGGGACCAATTCACCCCTCCACTTT | CASSLQGTNSPLHF
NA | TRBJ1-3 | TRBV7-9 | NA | TGTGCCAGCAGCTTGGGCCTCTCTGGAAACACCATATATTTT | CASSLGLSGNTIYF
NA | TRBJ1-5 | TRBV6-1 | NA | TGTGCCAGCACCGCGCGGACAGCGGATCAGCCCCAGCATTTT | CASTARTADQPQHF
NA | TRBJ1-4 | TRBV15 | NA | TGTGCCACCAGCAGAAGAGTGTCTGAAAAACTGTTTTTT | CATSRRVSEKLFF
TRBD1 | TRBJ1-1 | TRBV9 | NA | TGTGCCAGCAGCCCAGTGGGGACAGTGAACACTGAAGCTTTCTTT | CASSPVGTVNTEAFF
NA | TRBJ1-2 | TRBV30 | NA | TGTGCCTGGATAACAGGGATTATAGGTGGCTACACCTTC | CAWITGIIGGYTF
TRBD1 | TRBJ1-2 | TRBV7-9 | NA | TGTGCCAGCAGCTTTGGACAGGGGGATGGCTACACCTTC | CASSFGQGDGYTF
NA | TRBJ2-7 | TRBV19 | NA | TGTGCCAGTAGTCTAACAGGGTCCTACGAGCAGTACTTC | CASSLTGSYEQYF
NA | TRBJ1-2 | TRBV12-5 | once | TGTGCTAGTGGTTTGTCGGACACCTACTATGGCTACACCTTC | CASGLSDTYYGYTF
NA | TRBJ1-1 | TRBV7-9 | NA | TGTGCCAGCAGCCCATCGATAGGGGTACGGACTGAAGCTTTCTTT | CASSPSIGVRTEAFF
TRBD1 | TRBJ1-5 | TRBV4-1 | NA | TGCGCCAGCAGCCAAGGGGACAGTAGCAATCAGCCCCAGCATTTT | CASSQGDSSNQPQHF
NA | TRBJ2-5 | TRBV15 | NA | TGTGCCACCAGCAGAGGGAGCACCGCCGAGCAAGAGACCCAGTACTTC | CATSRGSTAEQETQYF
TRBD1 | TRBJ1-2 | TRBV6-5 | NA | TGTGCCAGCAGTTACTCGGACAGGGTTGCCTATGGCTACACCTTC | CASSYSDRVAYGYTF
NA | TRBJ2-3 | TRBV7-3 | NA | TGTGCCAGCAGCTTAACGTTGGGACAAGATACGCAGTATTTT | CASSLTLGQDTQYF
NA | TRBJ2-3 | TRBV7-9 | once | TGTGCCAGCAGTTCCGCCAGGAATCCTAGCACAGATACGCAGTATTTT | CASSSARNPSTDTQYF
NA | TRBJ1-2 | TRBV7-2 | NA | TGTGCCAGCAGCTTAGCGGGGGGAGGTGGCTACACCTTC | CASSLAGGGGYTF
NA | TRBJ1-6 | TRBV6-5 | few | TGTGCCAGCAGCTTTAAGCCACATTCACCCCTCCACTTT | CASSFKPHSPLHF
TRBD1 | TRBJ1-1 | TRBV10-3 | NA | TGTGCCGCCAGACAGGGAGCGATACCGAACACTGAAGCTTTCTTT | CAARQGAIPNTEAFF
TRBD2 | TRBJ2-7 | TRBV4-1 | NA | TGCGCCAGCAGCCAGGGTTGGGGGGGTGTTTACGAGCAGTACTTC | CASSQGWGGVYEQYF
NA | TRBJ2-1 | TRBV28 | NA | TGTGCCAGCAGTTCGGGCAGGGTCTGGGTCAATGAGCAGTTCTTC | CASSSGRVWVNEQFF
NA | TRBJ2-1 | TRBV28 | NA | TGTGCCAGCAGCCTCCAAAGGGGTACGCAGTTCTTC | CASSLQRGTQFF
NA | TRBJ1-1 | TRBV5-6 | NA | TGTGCCAGCAGCTCGGTCACTGAAGCTTTCTTT | CASSSVTEAFF
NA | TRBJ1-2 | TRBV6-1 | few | TGTGCCAGCAAGCGGGGGAGCTATGGCTACACCTTC | CASKRGSYGYTF
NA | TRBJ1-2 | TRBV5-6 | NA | TGTGCCAGCAGCTTGGTTACTTTCGTGCGTTATGGCTACACCTTC | CASSLVTFVRYGYTF
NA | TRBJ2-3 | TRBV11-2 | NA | TGTGCCAGCAGCCCCGTAACAGATACGCAGTATTTT | CASSPVTDTQYF